Listed below are T cell receptor beta chains from one sample, sequenced in a study of T cell repertoires in cytomegalovirus infection. TCRdb redid the calling of the reads with MiXCR, one entry per CDR3 protein. The repertoire consists of more than 500,000 distinct CDR3 sequences, with more than 15% occurring once and the leading ten covering under 30%. The source material was CD8+ T cells from PBMCs. Receptors were obtained from a human donor in good health (CMV status not recorded). Some clones in this sample may be carry-over from other donors' samples. Both conserved end residues are part of each CDR3. D genes are given only for firm matches. Part of the rows lack a size; the others show once, few, many or a class for expanded clones.

>TRBV27|TRBJ2-1|NA|once
TGTGCCAGCAGTTTAGGACCAAAAGGCCATGAGCAGTTCTTC
CASSLGPKGHEQFF
>TRBV6-5|TRBJ1-1|NA|NA
TGTGCCAGCAGTTACTTTATAACGGGGTGGGATGAAGCTTTCTTT
CASSYFITGWDEAFF
>TRBV20-1|TRBJ1-2|NA|NA
TGCAGTGCTAGAGATGGGGCTCCAGGGGGCTACACCTTC
CSARDGAPGGYTF
>TRBV7-8|TRBJ2-3|TRBD2|many
TGTGCCAGCAGCCCCGGGACTAGCGGGAGGGCCATACTTTTCTTGCGTCCTGAAAATACGCAGTATTTT
CASSPGTSGRAILFLRPENTQYF
>TRBV20-1|TRBJ1-6|NA|few
TGCAGTGCCACGGACCCCTATAATTCACCCCTCCACTTT
CSATDPYNSPLHF
>TRBV5-5|TRBJ1-1|NA|few
TGTGCCAGCAGCTTTTCAGGAAAGAACACTGAAGCTTTCTTT
CASSFSGKNTEAFF
>TRBV12-3/TRBV12-4|TRBJ1-2|NA|many
TGTGCCAGCAGTTTTCGGGGAAGTCGTGGCTACACCTTC
CASSFRGSRGYTF
>TRBV6-6|TRBJ1-5|NA|NA
TGTGCCAGCAGTTACGGCCAACAGGGCCCAGGTCAGCCCCAGCATTTT
CASSYGQQGPGQPQHF
>TRBV5-1|TRBJ2-2|TRBD1|NA
TGCGCCAGCAGGGATACTACAGGGGACACCGGGGAGCTGTTTTTT
CASRDTTGDTGELFF
>TRBV20-1|TRBJ1-6|NA|few
TGCAGTGCTAGAGATCGGGCCGAGTCATTCTTCCTCCACTTT
CSARDRAESFFLHF
>TRBV12-3/TRBV12-4|TRBJ2-1|TRBD2|NA
TGTGCCAGCAGTTTAGGGACTAGTTTCCTCGGGCAGTTCTTC
CASSLGTSFLGQFF
>TRBV10-3|TRBJ2-5|TRBD1|NA
TGTGCCATCAGTGACTGGGACAGAGTCGGGACCCAGTACTTC
CAISDWDRVGTQYF
>TRBV27|TRBJ2-2|TRBD1|many
TGTGCCAGCAGTTTAGGGACAGGCACGGCCGGGGAGCTGTTTTTT
CASSLGTGTAGELFF
>TRBV7-9|TRBJ2-7|NA|many
TGTGCCAGCAGCCAACGCGTAGGCGAGCAGTACTTC
CASSQRVGEQYF
>TRBV19|TRBJ1-4|NA|NA
TGTGCCAGTAGTTCCGACAGGATGGGGATGAATGAAAAACTGTTTTTT
CASSSDRMGMNEKLFF
>TRBV12-3/TRBV12-4|TRBJ1-1|TRBD1|many
TGTGCCAGCAGTTCCTCAGGGACAGAAGATTATGAAGCTTTCTTT
CASSSSGTEDYEAFF
>TRBV11-2|TRBJ2-7|NA|few
TGTGCCAGCAGCTCCCCGTCGAACTACGAGCAGTACTTC
CASSSPSNYEQYF
>TRBV7-9|TRBJ1-2|NA|many
TGTGCCAGCAGCTATAAGGCCCGAAAGGATACCTATGGCTACACCTTC
CASSYKARKDTYGYTF
>TRBV7-6|TRBJ2-2|NA|NA
TGTGCCAGCAGCGTGCAGGGCACGAGCCTTAACACCGGGGAGCTGTTTTTT
CASSVQGTSLNTGELFF
>TRBV29-1|TRBJ1-5|NA|few
TGCAGCGTTGGGGCGGGGAGCAATCAGCCCCAGCATTTT
CSVGAGSNQPQHF
>TRBV6-6|TRBJ2-7|TRBD1|few
TGTGCCTGCCTAGGGACAGAGCTCTCCTACGAGCAGTACTTC
CACLGTELSYEQYF
>TRBV7-6|TRBJ2-6|NA|many
TGTGCCAGCAGCTTAGACTCGATGCTAGAGTTGAGCTCTGGGGCCAACGTCCTGACTTTC
CASSLDSMLELSSGANVLTF
>TRBV4-2|TRBJ2-2|TRBD2|NA
TGTGCGGGCGGACTAGCGGGGAACACCGGGGAGCTGTTTTTT
CAGGLAGNTGELFF
>TRBV6-5|TRBJ2-7|TRBD1|few
TGTGCCAGCAGTTTCCGGGACAGGGTCCCCTACGAGCAGTACTTC
CASSFRDRVPYEQYF
>TRBV2|TRBJ2-7|NA|few
TGTGCCAGCAGTACCCCCCCCTTCGTCAGGGCTTCGGACGAGCAGTACTTC
CASSTPPFVRASDEQYF
>TRBV7-9|TRBJ1-6|NA|many
TGTGCCAGCAGCTTATCTCCGGGAGCGATTAATTCACCCCTCCACTTT
CASSLSPGAINSPLHF
>TRBV14|TRBJ2-2|NA|many
TGTGCCAGCAGCCAAGATTGGACCGGGGAGCTGTTTTTT
CASSQDWTGELFF
>TRBV12-3/TRBV12-4|TRBJ2-7|NA|few
TGTGCCAGCAAGCCGGGATCTCGGCACGAGCAGTACTTC
CASKPGSRHEQYF
>TRBV20-1|TRBJ2-1|TRBD1|many
TGCAGTGCTGCAACAGGGGGCCCATTGGATGAGCAGTTCTTC
CSAATGGPLDEQFF
>TRBV12-3/TRBV12-4|TRBJ2-2|NA|many
TGTGCCAGCAGTTTTGGTGGGGGTTACACCGGGGAGCTGTTTTTT
CASSFGGGYTGELFF
>TRBV7-3|TRBJ2-1|NA|many
TGTGCCAGCAGCTTAGGGGACTACAATGAGCAGTTCTTC
CASSLGDYNEQFF
>TRBV6-6|TRBJ2-2|NA|many
TGTGCCAGCAGTTACCCTTTCCATGACGAGGGCACCGGGGAGCTGTTTTTT
CASSYPFHDEGTGELFF
>TRBV2|TRBJ2-5|NA|few
TGTGCCAGCAGGACAGGATCCGAGACCCAGTACTTC
CASRTGSETQYF
>TRBV7-4|TRBJ1-2|TRBD1|many
TGTGCCAGCAGCCCATCGACAGGGGTTTATGGCTACACCTTC
CASSPSTGVYGYTF
>TRBV7-8|TRBJ2-7|NA|NA
TGTGCCAGCAGCTGGGACGCTCCTGGCTACGAGCAGTACTTC
CASSWDAPGYEQYF
>TRBV5-1|TRBJ1-1|TRBD1|few
TGCGCCAGCAGCCCTCAGACAGGGACGAACACTGAAGCTTTCTTT
CASSPQTGTNTEAFF
>TRBV2|TRBJ2-1|NA|many
TGTGCCAGCAGTGGGAGGAGCTCCTACAATGAGCAGTTCTTC
CASSGRSSYNEQFF
>TRBV20-1|TRBJ1-2|NA|NA
TGCAGTGCTAGAGATATGGGGTACTATGGCTACACCTTC
CSARDMGYYGYTF
>TRBV5-1|TRBJ2-7|TRBD1|few
TGCGCCAGCAGCGGGACAGGGCCTCGGGAGCAGTACTTC
CASSGTGPREQYF
>TRBV20-1|TRBJ2-1|TRBD2|NA
TGCAGTGCTAGAGTAGTAGCGGGAGAGAGGGAGCAGTTCTTC
CSARVVAGEREQFF
>TRBV9|TRBJ2-3|TRBD2|few
TGTGCCAGCAGCGTAGAGGCTAGCGGGAGATCCTCGCCCACAGATACGCAGTATTTT
CASSVEASGRSSPTDTQYF
>TRBV5-6|TRBJ1-2|NA|NA
TGTGCCAGCAGCTCCCCAAGGTCCCGTGGCTACACCTTC
CASSSPRSRGYTF
>TRBV7-3|TRBJ2-2|TRBD2|many
TGTGCCAGCAGCTTACCCCCGGGGCTAGCGGGAGGTGACGGGGAGCTGTTTTTT
CASSLPPGLAGGDGELFF
>TRBV10-3|TRBJ2-7|NA|many
TGTGCCATCAGTGAGAATCCCTCCTACGAGCAGTACTTC
CAISENPSYEQYF
>TRBV5-5|TRBJ1-5|NA|NA
TGTGCCAGCAGCTTGGAAACAGGGAAGAATCAGCCCCAGCATTTT
CASSLETGKNQPQHF
>TRBV20-1|TRBJ2-7|NA|NA
TGCAGTGCTAGAGATTTGAGGGCCATGGCCTACGAGCAGTACTTC
CSARDLRAMAYEQYF
>TRBV7-8|TRBJ2-5|NA|many
TGTGCCAGCAGGGAAACAGGGATCCAAGAGACCCAGTACTTC
CASRETGIQETQYF